Below are 4 T cell receptor beta chains sequenced from a single sample in a study of blood T cell repertoires in COVID-19. Sequencing was performed with immunoSEQ multiplex PCR; in TCRdb, only in-frame clones are kept and a portion is missing. The sample has around 94,000 clones, around nine tenths seen once. The sample taken for sequencing was peripheral blood. These receptors all come from a woman between 50 and 59 years old with COVID-19, enrolled during active disease.

This chain uses TRBV19 with TRBJ1-2, with D perhaps TRBD1 (6 bases). The CDR3 runs to 14 residues. Trimming stripped 3 bases from V and 4 bases from J, with 12 bases between. From germline, CDR1 is LNHDA and CDR2 SQIVND (reference sequence). The CDR3 here is CASSMDSGAYGYTF. CDR3 nucleotide sequence: TGTGCCAGTAGTATGGACAGTGGGGCCTATGGCTACACCTTC.

The chain couples TRBV4-1 to TRBJ2-1; 14 positions agree with TRBD2. CDR1 and CDR2 (germline): MGHRA, YSYEKL. V dropped 1 base and J dropped 10; count of bases not matched to a gene: 3. The CDR3 loop spans 15 amino acids. For the CDR3, the DNA is TGCGCCAGCAGCCAAGGGACTAGCGGGGGGTGGGAGCAGTTCTTC. It is translated as CASSQGTSGGWEQFF.

The rearrangement links TRBV18 to TRBJ1-1; possibly TRBD1 for D (6 bases). V shed 5 bases and J shed 6 bases, with 16 bases lying between them. The germline V gene has CDR1 KGHSH and CDR2 LQKENI. The CDR3 sequence is 14 residues long. CDR3 sequence: CASSGGREFAEAFF. CDR3 sequence (DNA): TGTGCCAGCTCAGGGGGCAGGGAATTTGCTGAAGCTTTCTTT. The full variable domain, with the rest looked up from reference TRBV18 and TRBJ1-1, is NAGVMQNPRHLVRRRGQEARLRCSPMKGHSHVYWYRQLPEEGLKFMVYLQKENIIDESGMPKERFSAEFPKEGPSILRIQQVVRGDSAAYFCASSGGREFAEAFFGQGTRLTVV.

This rearrangement joins TRBV5-1 to TRBJ1-2, with 8 bases that match TRBD1. This CDR3 region has 13 residues. J was trimmed by 5 bases and V by 5 bases; bases with no gene match: 5. The V gene's germline CDR1 is SGHRS and CDR2 YFSETQ. DNA for the CDR3: TGCGCCAGCAGGGGGACAGGAGCTTATGGCTACACCTTC. Its protein is CASRGTGAYGYTF.